This T cell receptor (beta chain) was found in a study of blood T cell repertoires in COVID-19. Turning to the study itself: Material from acute and convalescent COVID-19 was sourced from the United States, Italy and Spain.

The CDR3 totals 13 residues. Germline assignment: CDR1 SGHVS and CDR2 FQNEAQ. V lost 4 bases, J lost 6 bases, and 10 bases lay in between. Sequenced by immunoSEQ multiplex PCR; TCRdb stores in-frame clones only, minus some. Of about 59,000 clones in the sample, approximately 80% were seen once. In this sample, this clone turned up once. Sequenced sample: peripheral blood. The chain recombines TRBV7-8 with TRBJ2-1; D possibly corresponds to TRBD2 (5 bases). The TCR was taken from a human donor in a cohort sampled during active COVID-19. The CDR3 here is CASSSDSPNEQFF. CDR3 in DNA: TGTGCCAGCAGCTCGGACTCCCCCAATGAGCAGTTCTTC.